This is a list of T cell receptor beta chains from one sample in a study of T cells expressing NK-cell markers. For each CDR3 protein, TCRdb gives one entry from its re-call of the 5' RACE reads, without DNA. This sample's table reports 200,000 to 300,000 distinct CDR3 sequences. Sequenced material: blood T cells: a sorted CD56 or NKG2C T cell subset, CD4+ or CD8+ T cells, or bulk PBMC T cells (not recorded which). The source is a man aged 18 to 30 in good health. CDR3s include the opening cysteine and the closing phenylalanine or tryptophan.

cdr3_aa: CASRATSGKPYEQYF
j_call: TRBJ2-7
v_call: TRBV11-2

cdr3_aa: CASSIAGPGNYGYTF
j_call: TRBJ1-2
v_call: TRBV19

cdr3_aa: CASSLAGGITAYNEQFF
j_call: TRBJ2-1
v_call: TRBV7-8

cdr3_aa: CASRSADNSPLHF
j_call: TRBJ1-6
v_call: TRBV11-1

cdr3_aa: CASSFAVNSPLHF
j_call: TRBJ1-6
v_call: TRBV5-4

cdr3_aa: CASTKQETQYF
j_call: TRBJ2-5
v_call: TRBV5-6

cdr3_aa: CATSERSRSNEQFF
j_call: TRBJ2-1
v_call: TRBV24-1

cdr3_aa: CASGRTGPGNTIYF
j_call: TRBJ1-3
v_call: TRBV6-1

cdr3_aa: CASRGTGFYGYTF
j_call: TRBJ1-2
v_call: TRBV6-1

cdr3_aa: CSATTGTSGRGTDTQYF
j_call: TRBJ2-3
v_call: TRBV20-1

cdr3_aa: CASSQGRVGTDTQYF
j_call: TRBJ2-3
v_call: TRBV6-5

cdr3_aa: CASSRGTGTIAGEAQYF
j_call: TRBJ2-3
v_call: TRBV6-1

cdr3_aa: CASSPRAGQLITGANVLTF
j_call: TRBJ2-6
v_call: TRBV11-2

cdr3_aa: CATSKMEDTQYF
j_call: TRBJ2-3
v_call: TRBV15

cdr3_aa: CASRQGSRGYTF
j_call: TRBJ1-2
v_call: TRBV2